This T cell receptor (beta chain) comes out of a study of regulatory T cells in long-lasting Graves disease. This clonotype has a count of ten or more. The time point: newly diagnosed GD, antithyroid drugs for less than 3 months. PBMCs were the source of the RNA used for TCR sequencing. According to the study, TCR beta libraries were built with iRepertoire HTBI primers and CDR3-region Arm-PCR. TCRdb reanalysed the multiplex PCR reads using MiXCR and keeps one entry per CDR3 protein. The repertoire holds 350,000 to 450,000 distinct CDR3 sequences, about 16% seen once, with 16% in the top ten. These data also formed part of another study, on T cells in Graves' hyperthyroidism and ophthalmopathy.

The clonotype was recovered from a woman in her 30s with Graves disease. The sequenced sample was peripheral blood mononuclear cells (PBMCs), obtained at new diagnosis, from a patient treated with antithyroid drugs.

Here the CDR3 reads CSARDLRGESYEQYF. The CDR3 DNA follows: TGCAGTGCTAGAGATCTACGAGGGGAATCCTACGAGCAGTACTTC. The chain combines TRBV20-1 with TRBJ2-7; D is perhaps TRBD1 or TRBD2 (5 bases each). The germline V gene has CDR1 DFQATT and CDR2 SNEGSKA (reference sequence). V was pared by 0 bases and J by 1 base, with 13 bases between. This CDR3 has 15 residues.